One and the same sample provided the 27 T cell receptor beta chains below, sequenced in a study of human T cells and chemical hapten exposure. The time point denotes: healthy volunteer bleed at 6 weeks. Extraction yielded total RNA from whole blood (unfractionated). TCRdb itself ran the RACE reads through MiXCR, one entry per CDR3 protein. The sample consists of about 47,000 distinct CDR3 sequences, 3.7% of them appearing once. The specimen sequenced was whole blood. These receptors all come from a human donor in good health. Some clones in this sample may be carry-over from other donors' samples.

This clonotype has at least ten counts. The DNA for the CDR3 is TGCGCCAGCCTAGAGAGGGAGAGGTATAATTCACCCCTCCACTTT. Amino acids: CASLERERYNSPLHF. The V and J genes are TRBV10-2 and TRBJ1-6; D unresolved. The V and J ends lost 8 bases and 4 bases respectively, with 15 bases between them. The CDR3 spans 15 residues. CDR1 WSHSY and CDR2 SAAADI come from the germline V gene.

This clonotype was recorded many times. V usage is TRBV7-2 and J usage is TRBJ2-3; 7 nucleotides align to TRBD1. Germline-derived CDR1 and CDR2 are SGHTA and FQGNSA. The ends lost 3 bases at V and 4 bases at J; junction bases unmatched: 1. CDR3 length: 13 amino acids. The CDR3 nucleotides are TGTGCCAGCAGCTTGGACAGGCCAGATACGCAGTATTTT. This encodes CASSLDRPDTQYF.

This clonotype was picked up many times. The J gene is TRBJ2-3, the V gene TRBV24-1, with no clear D. CDR3 length: 17 residues. Per germline, CDR1 KGHDR and CDR2 SFDVKD. The V end lost 11 bases, the J end lost 3 bases, and 26 bases lay between the germline ends. CDR3 DNA: TGTGCCATCCCGCCCAATTGCCAGCGTAAGCGAACAGATACGCAGTATTTT. Its protein product is CAIPPNCQRKRTDTQYF.

This clonotype has a count of ten or more. V usage is TRBV20-1 and J usage is TRBJ1-1; D might be TRBD1 (6 bases). Germline CDR1 DFQATT, CDR2 SNEGSKA (reference sequence). The ends were cut back, 6 bases at V and 1 base at J, with 9 bases in the middle. This CDR3 has 12 residues. CDR3 in amino acids: CSARRGNTEAFF. The CDR3 DNA is TGCAGTGCCCGCAGGGGGAACACTGAAGCTTTCTTT.

This clonotype appeared many times. The chain uses TRBV29-1 and TRBJ2-4, with 12 bases lining up with TRBD2. CDR1 and CDR2 (germline): SQVTM, ANQGSEA. With 2 bases clipped from V and 7 bases from J, the junction kept 15 bases outside the gene matches. The CDR3 has 18 amino acids. For the CDR3, the DNA is TGCAGCGTTGAACTCTCCGGGCTAGCGGGAGGGCCAGGGAACATTCAGTACTTC. Protein product: CSVELSGLAGGPGNIQYF.

This clonotype has more than one count but fewer than ten. This chain joins TRBV30 and TRBJ2-1, with no clear D. Germline assignment: CDR1 GTSNPN and CDR2 SVGIG (reference sequence). This CDR3 region has 8 residues. Trimming shortened V by 8 bases and J by 8 bases, and 4 bases separated the two germline ends. Here the CDR3 reads CALDEQFF. DNA of the CDR3: TGTGCCCTGGATGAGCAGTTCTTC.

This clonotype was counted between two and nine times. V and J are TRBV6-5 and TRBJ1-1; 8 bases line up with TRBD1. Germline V gene data show CDR1 as MNHEY and CDR2 as SVGAGI. Unmatched junction bases numbered 6, after V lost 2 bases and J lost 7 bases. There are 14 residues in the CDR3. CDR3 residues: CASSYGTGLDEAFF. CDR3 nucleotide sequence: TGTGCCAGCAGTTACGGGACAGGCTTGGATGAAGCTTTCTTT.

This clonotype was recorded many times. The CDR3 sequence: CATSMAGVGTDTQYF. The CDR3 bases are TGTGCCACCAGTATGGCGGGAGTGGGCACAGATACGCAGTATTTT. This rearrangement joins TRBV24-1 to TRBJ2-3; TRBD2 matches 7 bases. The junction had 6 bases not matched to a gene; V was cut back by 6 bases and J by 1 base. The CDR3 length is 15 residues. Germline CDR1 is KGHDR and CDR2 is SFDVKD.

This clonotype was recorded at least ten times. The chain couples TRBV4-1 to TRBJ2-1; a possible D gene is TRBD2 (6 bases). The CDR3 totals 16 residues. Germline values: CDR1 MGHRA, CDR2 YSYEKL. V lost 0 bases and J lost 4, with 13 bases in between. CDR3 residues: CASSQEGYGLYNEQFF. The CDR3 nucleotides read TGCGCCAGCAGCCAAGAAGGGTACGGACTATACAATGAGCAGTTCTTC.

This rearrangement joins TRBV5-1 to TRBJ2-5, with D possibly being TRBD1 or TRBD2 (6 bases each). The CDR3 is made up of 17 amino acids. Trimming took off 3 bases at V and 4 bases at J, with 22 bases between the two ends. Germline V gene data show CDR1 as SGHRS and CDR2 as YFSETQ. The CDR3 DNA is TGCGCCAGCAGCTACCCTGGTAAAGGGGGGCAAGGAGAGACCCAGTACTTC. This codes for CASSYPGKGGQGETQYF.

This clonotype was recorded at least ten times. The V call is TRBV4-1, the J call TRBJ2-7, with 9 bases aligning to TRBD2. The CDR3 runs 16 residues. Germline V CDR1 and CDR2: MGHRA, YSYEKL. Losses at the gene ends were 2 bases for V and 3 bases for J; bases not matched to a gene: 8. CDR3 residues: CASSQPQTSGRYEQYF. The DNA of the CDR3 is TGCGCCAGCAGCCAACCTCAGACTAGCGGCCGCTACGAGCAGTACTTC.

This clonotype has more than one count but fewer than ten. The chain is built from TRBV18 and TRBJ2-3, with 7 positions matching TRBD2. CDR3 size: 14 residues. The ends lost 3 bases at V and 0 bases at J; junction bases unmatched: 0. Germline V CDR1 and CDR2: KGHSH, LQKENI. CDR3 nucleotides: TGTGCCAGCTCACCTAGCGGGAGCACAGATACGCAGTATTTT. Amino acids: CASSPSGSTDTQYF.

Many counts were recorded for this clonotype. This chain uses TRBV29-1 with TRBJ1-1, with D maybe TRBD1 (5 bases). Germline V gene data show CDR1 as SQVTM and CDR2 as ANQGSEA. The CDR3 is made up of 13 amino acids. With 5 bases removed from V and 1 base from J, the gap between germline ends came to 11 bases. CDR3 residues: CSVSLGGNTEAFF. For the CDR3, the DNA is TGCAGCGTTTCACTGGGGGGGAACACTGAAGCTTTCTTT.

This clonotype was seen a handful of times. The chain employs TRBV5-1 and TRBJ2-2; D gene ambiguous. The V end lost 4 bases, the J end lost 4 bases, and 14 bases lay between the germline ends. CDR1 and CDR2 (germline): SGHRS, YFSETQ. CDR3 length equals 15 residues. The DNA for the CDR3 is TGCGCCAGCAGCGCGCTTCAGGCTTCCACCGGGGAGCTGTTTTTT. Protein sequence: CASSALQASTGELFF.

This clonotype was counted many times. The chain is built from TRBV28 and TRBJ2-7; TRBD1 agrees at 10 bases. The germline V gene encodes CDR1 MDHEN and CDR2 SYDVKM. V trimming: 7 bases; J trimming: 7 bases; junction bases outside the gene matches: 13. This CDR3 has 15 amino acids. The CDR3 region is CASTNPGTGALEQYF. CDR3 DNA: TGTGCCAGCACGAATCCCGGGACAGGGGCCTTGGAGCAGTACTTC.

V gene TRBV6-5 combines with J gene TRBJ1-6, with D possibly being TRBD1 (6 bases). CDR1 MNHEY and CDR2 SVGAGI come from the germline V gene. The CDR3 runs to 14 residues. Trimming left V 4 bases short and J 5 bases short, with 9 bases between. The CDR3 DNA is TGTGCCAGCAGTTCGGGACACCATAATTCACCCCTCCACTTT. The encoded protein is CASSSGHHNSPLHF.

This clonotype was found many times. The chain carries TRBV10-2 and TRBJ2-7; D ambiguous. Germline V gives CDR1 WSHSY, CDR2 SAAADI. Deletions cut 5 bases from V and 0 bases from J, with 11 bases between. This CDR3 region has 14 residues. The CDR3: CASSRTVSSYEQYF. CDR3 nucleotide sequence: TGCGCCAGCAGTCGGACGGTGAGCTCCTACGAGCAGTACTTC.

Ten or more counts support this clonotype. The chain has TRBV6-5 and TRBJ1-1; D possibly corresponds to TRBD1 (6 bases). This CDR3 is built from 15 residues. The germline V gene has CDR1 MNHEY and CDR2 SVGAGI. V was shortened by 6 bases and J by 1 base, with 15 bases between the two germline ends. The CDR3 reads CASRKQGGGNTEAFF. The CDR3 nucleotides read TGTGCCAGCAGGAAACAGGGAGGGGGGAACACTGAAGCTTTCTTT.

The chain recombines TRBV2 with TRBJ2-6; 8 nucleotides align to TRBD1. Germline V CDR1 and CDR2: SNHLY, FYNNEI. This CDR3 region has 14 residues. The V and J ends lost 7 bases and 4 bases, in that order; junction bases with no gene match: 3. The CDR3 coding sequence is TGTGCCAGCACAGGGGGCTTGGGGGCCAACGTCCTGACTTTC. It specifies CASTGGLGANVLTF.

This clonotype was recorded many times. V and J are TRBV28 and TRBJ2-3; TRBD1 might be the D (6 bases). CDR3 size: 15 residues. Germline CDR1 and CDR2: MDHEN and SYDVKM. Deletions cut 6 bases from V and 5 bases from J, with 18 bases between. CDR3: CASSYRTQGRDTQYF. CDR3 DNA sequence: TGTGCCAGCAGCTATCGGACCCAGGGGAGAGATACGCAGTATTTT.

V is TRBV6-5 and J is TRBJ1-4; no definite D call. Germline CDR1 is MNHEY and CDR2 is SVGAGI. The CDR3 covers 14 residues. Trimming removed 5 bases from V and 7 bases from J, with 14 bases in between. The CDR3 reads CASSPGGGGEKLFF. The DNA for the CDR3 is TGTGCCAGCAGTCCGGGTGGAGGAGGTGAAAAACTGTTTTTT.

This clonotype occurred many times. The chain has TRBV12-3 or TRBV12-4 and TRBJ1-1; D uncertain. V lost 2 bases, J lost 7 bases, and 14 bases lay in between. The CDR3 totals 14 residues. Written as DNA, the CDR3 is TGTGCCAGCAGTTTAAGCTGGTCGGCCCTTGAAGCTTTCTTT. Its protein product is CASSLSWSALEAFF.

The chain has TRBV5-6 and TRBJ2-7, with D maybe TRBD2 (5 bases). In germline, CDR1 is SGHDT, CDR2 YYEEEE. With 0 bases removed from V and 7 bases from J, the gap between germline ends came to 23 bases. The CDR3 extends over 17 amino acids. CDR3 in DNA: TGTGCCAGCAGCTTGGGAGGGCTAGAGCCCCACGTGGGGGAGCAGTACTTC. This codes for CASSLGGLEPHVGEQYF.

V is TRBV15 and J is TRBJ1-1, with 10 bases that match TRBD1. The germline CDR1 and CDR2 sequences are LNHNV and YYDKDF (reference sequence). The J segment lost 4 bases and the V segment lost 5 bases, leaving 4 bases of the junction unmatched. The CDR3 runs 14 residues. The CDR3 region is CATSSGQGITEAFF. CDR3 DNA: TGTGCCACCAGCTCGGGACAGGGGATCACTGAAGCTTTCTTT. Complete variable domain (other parts from reference TRBV15 and TRBJ1-1): DAMVIQNPRYQVTQFGKPVTLSCSQTLNHNVMYWYQQKSSQAPKLLFHYYDKDFNNEADTPDNFQSRRPNTSFCFLDIRSPGLGDTAMYLCATSSGQGITEAFFGQGTRLTVV.

This clonotype was seen at least ten times. V is TRBV29-1 and J is TRBJ2-3, with no clear D. Between the trimmed V and J ends, which lost 1 base and 0 bases, there was a span of 2 bases. Per the germline V gene, CDR1 is SQVTM and CDR2 is ANQGSEA. The CDR3 length is 12 residues. CDR3 residues: CSVEGSTDTQYF. The CDR3 nucleotides read TGCAGCGTTGAAGGGAGCACAGATACGCAGTATTTT.

This clonotype was counted ten times or more. The chain carries TRBV4-2 and TRBJ2-3; D is possibly TRBD2 (5 bases). The V gene lost 4 bases and the J gene lost 2 bases, with 7 bases spanning the gap. Germline V CDR1 and CDR2: LGHNA, YNFKEQ. The CDR3 runs 13 residues. The CDR3 bases are TGTGCCAGCAGCCGGGAGAACACAGATACGCAGTATTTT. This gives the protein CASSRENTDTQYF.

In its sample, this clonotype ranks as medium-sized. CDR3 residues: CATSRDYSDTQYF. The CDR3 DNA is TGTGCCACCAGCAGAGATTATTCAGATACGCAGTATTTT. The gene calls are TRBV15 and TRBJ2-3; D is uncertain. The CDR3 is 13 amino acids. The germline V gene has CDR1 LNHNV and CDR2 YYDKDF (reference sequence). V was trimmed by 0 bases and J by 4 bases, leaving 5 bases between them.